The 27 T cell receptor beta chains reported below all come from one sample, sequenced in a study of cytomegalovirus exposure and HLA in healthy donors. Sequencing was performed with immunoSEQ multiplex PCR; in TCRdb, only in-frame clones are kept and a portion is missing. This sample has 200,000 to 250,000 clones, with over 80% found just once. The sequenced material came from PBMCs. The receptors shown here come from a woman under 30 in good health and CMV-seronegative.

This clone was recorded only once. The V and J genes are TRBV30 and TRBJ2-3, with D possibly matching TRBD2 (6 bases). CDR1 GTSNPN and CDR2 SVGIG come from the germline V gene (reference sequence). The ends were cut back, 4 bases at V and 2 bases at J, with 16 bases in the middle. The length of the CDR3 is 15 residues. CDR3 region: CAWTPLASYTDTQYF. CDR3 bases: TGTGCCTGGACGCCCCTAGCGAGCTACACAGATACGCAGTATTTT.

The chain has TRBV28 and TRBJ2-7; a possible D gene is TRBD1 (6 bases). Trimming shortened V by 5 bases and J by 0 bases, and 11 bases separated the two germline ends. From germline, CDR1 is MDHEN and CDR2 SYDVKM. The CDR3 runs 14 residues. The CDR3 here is CASSARDTSYEQYF. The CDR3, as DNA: TGTGCCAGCAGTGCCCGGGACACCTCCTACGAGCAGTACTTC. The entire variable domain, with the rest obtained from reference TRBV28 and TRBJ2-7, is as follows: DVKVTQSSRYLVKRTGEKVFLECVQDMDHENMFWYRQDPGLGLRLIYFSYDVKMKEKGDIPEGYSVSREKKERFSLILESASTNQTSMYLCASSARDTSYEQYFGPGTRLTVT.

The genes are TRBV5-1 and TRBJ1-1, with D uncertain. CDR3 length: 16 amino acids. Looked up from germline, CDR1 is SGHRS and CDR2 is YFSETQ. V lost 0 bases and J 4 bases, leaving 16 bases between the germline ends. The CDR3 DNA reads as TGCGCCAGCAGCTTGGCCCCTCGGCAGGCCCCCACTGAAGCTTTCTTT. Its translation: CASSLAPRQAPTEAFF.

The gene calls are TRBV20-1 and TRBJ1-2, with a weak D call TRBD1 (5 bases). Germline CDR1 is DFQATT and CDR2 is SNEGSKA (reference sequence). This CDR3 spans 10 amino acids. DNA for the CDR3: TGCAGGGGGCCCGGGCCAGGCTACACCTTC. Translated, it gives CRGPGPGYTF.

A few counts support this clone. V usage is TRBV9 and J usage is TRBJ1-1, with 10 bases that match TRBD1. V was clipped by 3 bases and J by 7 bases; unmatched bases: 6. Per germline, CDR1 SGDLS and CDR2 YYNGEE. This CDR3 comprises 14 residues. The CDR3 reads CASSEGTGVSEAFF. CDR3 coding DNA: TGTGCCAGCAGCGAGGGGACAGGGGTTAGTGAAGCTTTCTTT. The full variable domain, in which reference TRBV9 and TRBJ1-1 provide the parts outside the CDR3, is DSGVTQTPKHLITATGQRVTLRCSPRSGDLSVYWYQQSLDQGLQFLIQYYNGEERAKGNILERFSAQQFPDLHSELNLSSLELGDSALYFCASSEGTGVSEAFFGQGTRLTVV.

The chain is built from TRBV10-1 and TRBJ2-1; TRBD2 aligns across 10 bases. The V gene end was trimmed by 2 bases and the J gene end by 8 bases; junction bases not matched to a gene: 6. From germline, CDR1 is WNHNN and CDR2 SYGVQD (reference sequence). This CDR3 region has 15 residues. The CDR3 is CASSETAGGPYEQFF. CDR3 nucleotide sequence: TGCGCCAGCAGTGAGACAGCGGGAGGGCCCTATGAGCAGTTCTTC.

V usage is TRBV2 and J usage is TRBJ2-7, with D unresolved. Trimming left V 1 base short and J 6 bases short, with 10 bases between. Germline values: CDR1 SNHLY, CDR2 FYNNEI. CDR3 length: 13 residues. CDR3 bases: TGTGCCAGCAGTGAAGAATTGGACGGCGAGCAGTACTTC. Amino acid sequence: CASSEELDGEQYF.

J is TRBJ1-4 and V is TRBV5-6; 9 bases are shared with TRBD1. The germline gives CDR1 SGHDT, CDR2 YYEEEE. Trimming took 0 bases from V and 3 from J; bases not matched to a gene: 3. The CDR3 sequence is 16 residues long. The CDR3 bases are TGTGCCAGCAGCTTGGCGGGACAGGGATCTAATGAAAAACTGTTTTTT. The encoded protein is CASSLAGQGSNEKLFF.

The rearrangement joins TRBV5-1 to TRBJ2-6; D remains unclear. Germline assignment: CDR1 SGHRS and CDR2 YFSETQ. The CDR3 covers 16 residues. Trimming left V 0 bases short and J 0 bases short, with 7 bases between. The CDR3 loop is CASSLAGYSGANVLTF. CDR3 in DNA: TGCGCCAGCAGCTTGGCGGGTTACTCTGGGGCCAACGTCCTGACTTTC.

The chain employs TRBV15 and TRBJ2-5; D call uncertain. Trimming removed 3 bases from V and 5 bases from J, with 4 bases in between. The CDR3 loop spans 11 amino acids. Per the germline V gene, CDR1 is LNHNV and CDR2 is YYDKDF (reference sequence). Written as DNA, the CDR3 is TGTGCCACCAGCAGTGGGGAGACCCAGTACTTC. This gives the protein CATSSGETQYF.

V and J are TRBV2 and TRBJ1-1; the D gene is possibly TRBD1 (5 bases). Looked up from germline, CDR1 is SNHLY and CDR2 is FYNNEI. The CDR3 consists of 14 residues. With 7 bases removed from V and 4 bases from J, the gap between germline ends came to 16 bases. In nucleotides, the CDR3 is TGTGCCAGCAACCGGAGGGGCGGGGGCACTGAAGCTTTCTTT. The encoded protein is CASNRRGGGTEAFF.

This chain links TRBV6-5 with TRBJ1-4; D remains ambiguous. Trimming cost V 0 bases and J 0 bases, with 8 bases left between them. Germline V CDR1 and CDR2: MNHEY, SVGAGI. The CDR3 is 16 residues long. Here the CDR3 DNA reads TGTGCCAGCAGTTACTCCTTCGAAGCAACTAATGAAAAACTGTTTTTT. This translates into CASSYSFEATNEKLFF.

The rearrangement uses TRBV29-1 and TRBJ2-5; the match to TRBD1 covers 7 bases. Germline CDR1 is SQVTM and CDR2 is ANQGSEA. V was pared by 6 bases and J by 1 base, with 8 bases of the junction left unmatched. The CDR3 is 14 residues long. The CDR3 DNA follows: TGCAGCGTCGCGACAGGGTTGCGCCAAGAGACCCAGTACTTC. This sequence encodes CSVATGLRQETQYF.

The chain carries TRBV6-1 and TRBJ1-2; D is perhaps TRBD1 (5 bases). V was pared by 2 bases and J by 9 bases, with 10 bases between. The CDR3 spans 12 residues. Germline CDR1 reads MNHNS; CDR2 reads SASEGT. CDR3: CASSERGISYTF. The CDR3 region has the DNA TGTGCCAGCAGTGAACGGGGGATCAGCTACACCTTC.

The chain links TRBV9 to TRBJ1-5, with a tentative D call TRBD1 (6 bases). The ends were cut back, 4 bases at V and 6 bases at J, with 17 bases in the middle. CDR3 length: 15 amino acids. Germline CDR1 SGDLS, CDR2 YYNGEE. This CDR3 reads CASSPYGGGGQPQHF. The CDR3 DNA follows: TGTGCCAGCAGCCCCTATGGGGGGGGCGGTCAGCCCCAGCATTTT.

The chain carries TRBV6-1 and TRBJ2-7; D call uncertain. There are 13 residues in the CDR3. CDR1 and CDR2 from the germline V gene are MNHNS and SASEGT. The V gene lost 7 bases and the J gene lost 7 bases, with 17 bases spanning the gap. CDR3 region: CASNLGSLGEQYF. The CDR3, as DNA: TGTGCCAGCAATCTGGGATCCTTGGGGGAGCAGTACTTC.

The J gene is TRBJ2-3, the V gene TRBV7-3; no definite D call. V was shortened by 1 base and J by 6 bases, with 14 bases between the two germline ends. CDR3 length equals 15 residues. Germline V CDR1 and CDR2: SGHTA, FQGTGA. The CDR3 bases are TGTGCCAGCAGCTTAAACCCCGGGTCGGCGGATACGCAGTATTTT. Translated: CASSLNPGSADTQYF.

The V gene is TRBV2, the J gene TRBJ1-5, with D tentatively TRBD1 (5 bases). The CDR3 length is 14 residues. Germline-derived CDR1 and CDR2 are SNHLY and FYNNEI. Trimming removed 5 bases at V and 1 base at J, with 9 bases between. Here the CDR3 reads CASSWGRSNQPQHF. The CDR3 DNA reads TGTGCCAGCAGTTGGGGGAGGAGCAATCAGCCCCAGCATTTT. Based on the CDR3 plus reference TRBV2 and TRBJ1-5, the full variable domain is EPEVTQTPSHQVTQMGQEVILRCVPISNHLYFYWYRQILGQKVEFLVSFYNNEISEKSEIFDDQFSVERPDGSNFTLKIRSTKLEDSAMYFCASSWGRSNQPQHFGDGTRLSIL.

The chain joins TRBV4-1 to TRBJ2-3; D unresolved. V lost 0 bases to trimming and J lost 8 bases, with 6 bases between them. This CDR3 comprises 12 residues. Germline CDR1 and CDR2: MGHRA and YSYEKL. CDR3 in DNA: TGCGCCAGCAGCCAAGAGAAGGGTACGCAGTATTTT. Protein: CASSQEKGTQYF.

CDR3 sequence (DNA): TGTGCCAGCAGTGCCACAGACTACGAGCAGTACTTC. It encodes CASSATDYEQYF. The chain recombines TRBV28 with TRBJ2-7; D call uncertain. V was clipped by 5 bases and J by 3 bases, with 8 bases between them. The CDR3 sequence is 12 residues long. Germline CDR1 reads MDHEN; CDR2 reads SYDVKM.

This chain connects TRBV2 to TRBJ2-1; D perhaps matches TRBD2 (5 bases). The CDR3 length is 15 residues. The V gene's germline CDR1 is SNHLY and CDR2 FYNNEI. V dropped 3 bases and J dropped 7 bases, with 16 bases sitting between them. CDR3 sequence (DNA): TGTGCCAGCAGTGACGAGGGCATGAGAGTAAATGAGCAGTTCTTC. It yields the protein CASSDEGMRVNEQFF.

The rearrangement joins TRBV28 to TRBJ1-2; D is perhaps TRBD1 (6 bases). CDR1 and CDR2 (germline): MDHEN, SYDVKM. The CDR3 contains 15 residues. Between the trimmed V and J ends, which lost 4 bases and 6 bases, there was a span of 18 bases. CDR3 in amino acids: CASSYRGAGTNGYTF. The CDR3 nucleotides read TGTGCCAGCAGTTATAGGGGGGCAGGCACCAATGGCTACACCTTC.

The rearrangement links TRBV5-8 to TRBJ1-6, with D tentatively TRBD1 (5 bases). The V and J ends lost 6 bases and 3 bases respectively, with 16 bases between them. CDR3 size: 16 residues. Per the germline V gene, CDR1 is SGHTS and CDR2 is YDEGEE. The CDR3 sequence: CASTTPTGGYNSPLHF. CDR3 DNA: TGTGCCAGCACCACCCCTACGGGGGGCTATAATTCACCCCTCCACTTT.

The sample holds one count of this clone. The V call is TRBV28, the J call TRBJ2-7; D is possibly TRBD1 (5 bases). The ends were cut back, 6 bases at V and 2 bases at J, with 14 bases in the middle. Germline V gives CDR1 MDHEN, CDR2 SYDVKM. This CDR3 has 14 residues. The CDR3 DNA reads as TGTGCCAGCAGCTCCTATACAGGTACCTACGAGCAGTACTTC. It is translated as CASSSYTGTYEQYF. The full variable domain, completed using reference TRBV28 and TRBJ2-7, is DVKVTQSSRYLVKRTGEKVFLECVQDMDHENMFWYRQDPGLGLRLIYFSYDVKMKEKGDIPEGYSVSREKKERFSLILESASTNQTSMYLCASSSYTGTYEQYFGPGTRLTVT.

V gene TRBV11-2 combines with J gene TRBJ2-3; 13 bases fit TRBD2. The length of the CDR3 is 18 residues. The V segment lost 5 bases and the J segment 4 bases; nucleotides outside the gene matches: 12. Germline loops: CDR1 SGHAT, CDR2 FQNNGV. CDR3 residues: CASSPTGLAGVGADTQYF. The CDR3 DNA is TGTGCCAGCAGCCCCACTGGACTAGCGGGAGTAGGTGCAGATACGCAGTATTTT.

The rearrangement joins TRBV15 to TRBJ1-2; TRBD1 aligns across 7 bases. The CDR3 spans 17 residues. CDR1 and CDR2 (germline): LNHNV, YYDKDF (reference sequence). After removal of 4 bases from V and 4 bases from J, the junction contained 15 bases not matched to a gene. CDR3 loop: CATSTTSGGARIYGYTF. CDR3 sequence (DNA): TGTGCCACCAGCACTACCTCAGGGGGGGCGAGAATCTATGGCTACACCTTC.

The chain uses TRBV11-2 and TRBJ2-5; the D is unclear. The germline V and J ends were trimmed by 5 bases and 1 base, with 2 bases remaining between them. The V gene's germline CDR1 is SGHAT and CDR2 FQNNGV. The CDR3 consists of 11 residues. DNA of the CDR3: TGTGCCAGCAGCGCCCAAGAGACCCAGTACTTC. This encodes CASSAQETQYF.